Each of the 6 T cell receptor beta chains below was sequenced from the same sample in a study of shared clonotypes between healthy human individuals. The repertoire was sequenced with immunoSEQ multiplex PCR; TCRdb's copy has only in-frame clones and lacks some. The data contain approximately 1,500,000 clones, roughly 95% of them singletons. Source material: naive CD4+ T cells sorted from blood. Subset specified: CD45RA+ positively selected. The source of these receptors is a man aged 25-45 years in good health.

V is TRBV19 and J is TRBJ1-2; no clear D gene. The length of the CDR3 is 12 residues. Trimming pared 2 bases from V and 3 bases from J, leaving 4 bases between. Germline loops: CDR1 LNHDA, CDR2 SQIVND (reference sequence). Here the CDR3 reads CASSIRDYGYTF. CDR3 coding DNA: TGTGCCAGTAGTATACGGGACTATGGCTACACCTTC.

The table lists this clone with a few counts. This chain joins TRBV7-8 and TRBJ1-1; D is perhaps TRBD1 (5 bases). Germline V gene data show CDR1 as SGHVS and CDR2 as FQNEAQ. V lost 5 bases to trimming and J lost 8 bases, with 15 bases between them. The length of the CDR3 is 13 residues. The CDR3 region has the DNA TGTGCCAGCAGCCCTTATGGGGCGACCGAAGCTTTCTTT. Encoded protein: CASSPYGATEAFF.

The rearrangement links TRBV7-9 to TRBJ2-1; 7 bases match TRBD1. The CDR3 length is 18 residues. CDR1 is SEHNR and CDR2 is FQNEAQ in the germline V gene (reference sequence). V lost 5 bases and J lost 5; bases outside the gene matches: 18. For the CDR3, the DNA is TGTGCCAGCAGCCCCTCCCTTAGGAGTACAAGGGGGCACAATGAGCAGTTCTTC. This translates into CASSPSLRSTRGHNEQFF. Full variable domain (outside the CDR3, taken from reference TRBV7-9 and TRBJ2-1): DTGVSQNPRHKITKRGQNVTFRCDPISEHNRLYWYRQTLGQGPEFLTYFQNEAQLEKSRLLSDRFSAERPKGSFSTLEIQRTEQGDSAMYLCASSPSLRSTRGHNEQFFGPGTRLTVL.

The count of this clone is one. This chain uses TRBV5-5 with TRBJ2-2, with D possibly matching TRBD1 (6 bases). The V and J ends lost 4 bases and 0 bases respectively, with 13 bases between them. Germline CDR1 reads SGHKS; CDR2 reads YYEKEE (reference sequence). This CDR3 region has 16 residues. CDR3 sequence (DNA): TGTGCCAGCAGCGCCGGACAGACCGCGAACACCGGGGAGCTGTTTTTT. Protein: CASSAGQTANTGELFF.

A remark on this clone: Other DNA sequences in this sample translate to the same CDR3. The chain carries TRBV28 and TRBJ2-7; D unresolved. Germline V gene lookup returns CDR1 MDHEN and CDR2 SYDVKM. V dropped 2 bases and J dropped 2 bases, with 10 bases sitting between them. The CDR3 contains 14 residues. The CDR3 region is CASSLGGRTYEQYF. The CDR3 nucleotides are TGTGCCAGCAGTTTAGGTGGCAGAACCTACGAGCAGTACTTC.

The V and J genes are TRBV21-1 and TRBJ1-1. TRBV21-1 is termed a pseudogene. The CDR3 runs 16 residues. DNA of the CDR3: TGTGCCAGCAGCAAGAGAGGCGGCATCTCGAACACTGAAGCTTTCTTT. Its translation is CASSKRGGISNTEAFF.